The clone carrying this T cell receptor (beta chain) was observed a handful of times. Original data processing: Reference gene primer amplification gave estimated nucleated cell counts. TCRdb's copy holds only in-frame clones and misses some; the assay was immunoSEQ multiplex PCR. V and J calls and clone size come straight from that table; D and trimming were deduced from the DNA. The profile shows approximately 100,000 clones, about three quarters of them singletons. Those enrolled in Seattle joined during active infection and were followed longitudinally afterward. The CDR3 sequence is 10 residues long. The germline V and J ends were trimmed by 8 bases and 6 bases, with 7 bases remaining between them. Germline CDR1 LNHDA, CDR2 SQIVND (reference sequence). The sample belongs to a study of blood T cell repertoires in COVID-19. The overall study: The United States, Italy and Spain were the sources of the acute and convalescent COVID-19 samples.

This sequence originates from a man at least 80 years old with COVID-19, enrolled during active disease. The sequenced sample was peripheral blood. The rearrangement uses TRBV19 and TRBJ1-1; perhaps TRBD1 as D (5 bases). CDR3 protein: CASSGSEAFF. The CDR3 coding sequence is TGTGCCAGTTCAGGGTCTGAAGCTTTCTTT. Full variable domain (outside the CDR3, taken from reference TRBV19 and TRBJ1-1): DGGITQSPKYLFRKEGQNVTLSCEQNLNHDAMYWYRQDPGQGLRLIYYSQIVNDFQKGDIAEGYSVSREKKESFPLTVTSAQKNPTAFYLCASSGSEAFFGQGTRLTVV.